These T cell receptor beta chains were read from a single sample in a study of blood T cell repertoires in COVID-19. The method was immunoSEQ multiplex PCR; TCRdb's version includes in-frame clones alone and lacks a portion of them. This sample has fewer than 250,000 clones; 84% occur once, and the top ten carry less than 3.5%. Sequenced sample: PBMCs or T cells enriched from blood (not recorded which). The source is a woman aged 25 to 39 who had been exposed to COVID-19. The CDR3 runs from the conserved cysteine through the conserved F or W. D genes are given only for firm matches. Size is stated for part of the rows, as once, few or many counts, or as a class when the clone is expanded.

size: once
V: TRBV7-2
J: TRBJ2-5
D: .
DNA: TGTGCCAGCAGCCAACCTCGCGGAAATCAAGAGACCCAGTACTTC
CDR3: CASSQPRGNQETQYF

size: .
V: TRBV7-9
J: TRBJ1-6
D: TRBD1
DNA: TGTGCCAGCAGCTTAGGACAGGGTGGTTCACCCCTCCACTTT
CDR3: CASSLGQGGSPLHF

size: once
V: TRBV7-2
J: TRBJ1-2
D: .
DNA: TGTGCCAGCAGTGAAGGTCGGCGGAGCTACACCTTC
CDR3: CASSEGRRSYTF

size: .
V: TRBV7-2
J: TRBJ2-1
D: TRBD2
DNA: TGTGCCAGCAGCTTAGCGACTAGCTTATACAATGAGCAGTTCTTC
CDR3: CASSLATSLYNEQFF

size: .
V: TRBV19
J: TRBJ1-2
D: .
DNA: TGTGCCAGTACTTATGTTAGTCGCGGTGCGGGCTACACCTTC
CDR3: CASTYVSRGAGYTF

size: once
V: TRBV12-3/TRBV12-4
J: TRBJ1-2
D: .
DNA: TGTGCCAGCACGAGACAGCGGGCGGTTGGCTACACCTTC
CDR3: CASTRQRAVGYTF

size: .
V: TRBV5-1
J: TRBJ2-1
D: .
DNA: TGCGCCAGCAGCCTGACAGACACCCCCGCAAATGAGCAGTTCTTC
CDR3: CASSLTDTPANEQFF

size: .
V: TRBV6-6
J: TRBJ1-1
D: .
DNA: TGTGCCAGCAGTTACGACAAGGGTACAGGAGCTTTCTTT
CDR3: CASSYDKGTGAFF

size: .
V: TRBV5-1
J: TRBJ1-5
D: TRBD1
DNA: TGCGCCAGCAGCTTGTTCACAGGGGGCGGACAGCCCCAGCATTTT
CDR3: CASSLFTGGGQPQHF

size: .
V: TRBV19
J: TRBJ1-1
D: .
DNA: TGTGCCAGTAGTATCCGACAGTTCACTGAAGCTTTCTTT
CDR3: CASSIRQFTEAFF

size: .
V: TRBV9
J: TRBJ2-7
D: .
DNA: TGTGCCAGCAGCGTAGCTTATTGGCAGGGGTATAACGAGCAGTACTTC
CDR3: CASSVAYWQGYNEQYF

size: .
V: TRBV7-9
J: TRBJ2-7
D: TRBD2
DNA: TGTGCCAGCAGCTTAGAAACTAGCGGGGAACACGAGCAGTACTTC
CDR3: CASSLETSGEHEQYF

size: .
V: TRBV27
J: TRBJ2-7
D: TRBD1
DNA: TGTGCCAGCAGGGAGGACAGGGCCGGCAACGAGCAGTACTTC
CDR3: CASREDRAGNEQYF

size: once
V: TRBV7-2
J: TRBJ1-2
D: .
DNA: TGTGCCAGCAGCAACCGGAGGGGAAGTGGCTACACCTTC
CDR3: CASSNRRGSGYTF

size: .
V: TRBV12-3/TRBV12-4
J: TRBJ1-1
D: .
DNA: TGTGCCAGCAGTTGGGGGGGAAGGACTGAAGCTTTCTTT
CDR3: CASSWGGRTEAFF

size: .
V: TRBV19
J: TRBJ2-1
D: .
DNA: TGTGCCAGTAGTATAGTGGGAGGAGGAGGGCTCAATGAGCAGTTCTTC
CDR3: CASSIVGGGGLNEQFF

size: .
V: TRBV3-1/TRBV3-2
J: TRBJ1-4
D: TRBD1
DNA: TGTGCCAGCAGCCATTCGACAGGGTCGGCTAATGAAAAACTGTTTTTT
CDR3: CASSHSTGSANEKLFF

size: .
V: TRBV23-1
J: TRBJ1-5
D: .
DNA: TGCGCCAGCAGTCAATCGCGGCTTTTCAATCAGCCCCAGCATTTT
CDR3: CASSQSRLFNQPQHF

size: .
V: TRBV27
J: TRBJ1-6
D: .
DNA: TGTGCCAGCAGGCCAGGGAGGTCAACCCTCCACTTT
CDR3: CASRPGRSTLHF

size: .
V: TRBV11-2
J: TRBJ1-1
D: TRBD1
DNA: TGTGCCAGCAGCTTATCCGGGACAGGGGGCGTTTGGACTGAAGCTTTCTTT
CDR3: CASSLSGTGGVWTEAFF

size: .
V: TRBV24-1
J: TRBJ2-1
D: .
DNA: TGTGCCACCAGTATTTCCGGGAATGAGCAGTTCTTC
CDR3: CATSISGNEQFF

size: .
V: TRBV18
J: TRBJ1-6
D: .
DNA: TGTGCCAGCTCACCCCAGGGGTCCTATAATTCACCCCTCCACTTT
CDR3: CASSPQGSYNSPLHF

size: .
V: TRBV4-3
J: TRBJ1-2
D: TRBD1
DNA: TGCGCCAGCAGCCCCAGGACGACAGGGTCGAGATGGGGCTACACCTTC
CDR3: CASSPRTTGSRWGYTF

size: .
V: TRBV3-1/TRBV3-2
J: TRBJ2-7
D: TRBD1
DNA: TGTGCCAGCAGCCTTGGACAGGCCCTAGGCGAGCAGTACTTC
CDR3: CASSLGQALGEQYF

size: .
V: TRBV9
J: TRBJ2-1
D: TRBD1
DNA: TGTGCCAGCAGCGGGGACAGCAAGGAGCAGTTCTTC
CDR3: CASSGDSKEQFF

size: .
V: TRBV3-1/TRBV3-2
J: TRBJ2-3
D: .
DNA: TGTGCCAGCAGCCTCCCAAAAAGCACAGATACGCAGTATTTT
CDR3: CASSLPKSTDTQYF

size: .
V: TRBV4-1
J: TRBJ2-7
D: .
DNA: TGCGCCAGCAGCCACACTTCCTACGAGCAGTACTTC
CDR3: CASSHTSYEQYF

size: .
V: TRBV20-1
J: TRBJ2-1
D: .
DNA: TGCAGTGCTAGGATGCGCAATGAGCAGTTCTTC
CDR3: CSARMRNEQFF

size: once
V: TRBV12-3/TRBV12-4
J: TRBJ1-2
D: .
DNA: TGTGCCAGCAGTCAAGCTTCTCACTATGGCTACACCTTC
CDR3: CASSQASHYGYTF

size: .
V: TRBV9
J: TRBJ1-1
D: .
DNA: TGTGCCAGCAGCGTAAGGGGGGAGGGAAACACTGAAGCTTTCTTT
CDR3: CASSVRGEGNTEAFF

size: once
V: TRBV3-1/TRBV3-2
J: TRBJ2-3
D: .
DNA: TGTGCCAGCAGCCCTGGGGACTCCGCAGATACGCAGTATTTT
CDR3: CASSPGDSADTQYF

size: .
V: TRBV5-4
J: TRBJ1-1
D: .
DNA: TGTGCCAGCAGCTTGTACAGTATCAACACTGAAGCTTTCTTT
CDR3: CASSLYSINTEAFF

size: .
V: TRBV9
J: TRBJ2-5
D: .
DNA: TGTGCCAGCAGCGTAGCTCCCAGGGAGACCCAGTACTTC
CDR3: CASSVAPRETQYF

size: .
V: TRBV15
J: TRBJ2-5
D: TRBD2
DNA: TGTGCCACCAGCAGCGCCTCCGTGACTAGCGGGGGAACCTACCAAGAGACCCAGTACTTC
CDR3: CATSSASVTSGGTYQETQYF

size: .
V: TRBV5-1
J: TRBJ1-5
D: .
DNA: TGCGCCAGCAGCCCGGACAGCCCAAATCAGCCCCAGCATTTT
CDR3: CASSPDSPNQPQHF

size: .
V: TRBV11-2
J: TRBJ1-3
D: .
DNA: TGTGCCAGCAGCTTAGCTGTTCCGGGTTACTCTGGAAACACCATATATTTT
CDR3: CASSLAVPGYSGNTIYF

size: .
V: TRBV30
J: TRBJ2-1
D: .
DNA: TGTGCCTGGAGTTTCCCACCTCTGGGGCGATTGGATAATGAGCAGTTCTTC
CDR3: CAWSFPPLGRLDNEQFF

size: .
V: TRBV9
J: TRBJ2-5
D: TRBD1
DNA: TGTGCCAGCAGCGTAGCTTACAGGGGAGAGACCCAGTACTTC
CDR3: CASSVAYRGETQYF

size: .
V: TRBV10-1
J: TRBJ2-7
D: TRBD1
DNA: TGCGCCAGCAGTACCGGGACAGGCCCCTACGAGCAGTACTTC
CDR3: CASSTGTGPYEQYF

size: .
V: TRBV3-1/TRBV3-2
J: TRBJ2-3
D: TRBD2
DNA: TGTGCCAGCAGCCGAGCGGGGACTCTAAGCACAGATACGCAGTATTTT
CDR3: CASSRAGTLSTDTQYF

size: .
V: TRBV7-3
J: TRBJ2-3
D: TRBD2
DNA: TGTGCCAGCAGCTTAACGGCGACTAGCGGGGGCGCAGATACGCAGTATTTT
CDR3: CASSLTATSGGADTQYF

size: .
V: TRBV30
J: TRBJ2-5
D: .
DNA: TGTGCCTGGAGTGTACCATCCGGGATAGAGACCCAGTACTTC
CDR3: CAWSVPSGIETQYF

size: .
V: TRBV12-3/TRBV12-4
J: TRBJ1-2
D: TRBD1
DNA: TGTGCCAGCAGTTTAAACAGGGGGCCGGGCTACACCTTC
CDR3: CASSLNRGPGYTF

size: .
V: TRBV25-1
J: TRBJ2-5
D: TRBD2
DNA: TGTGCCACCGGGACTAGCGGGGGGCCTGGAGAGACCCAGTACTTC
CDR3: CATGTSGGPGETQYF

size: .
V: TRBV5-4
J: TRBJ1-2
D: .
DNA: TGTGCCAGCAGCCCCGGCGGTGAGGCCTATGGCTACACCTTC
CDR3: CASSPGGEAYGYTF